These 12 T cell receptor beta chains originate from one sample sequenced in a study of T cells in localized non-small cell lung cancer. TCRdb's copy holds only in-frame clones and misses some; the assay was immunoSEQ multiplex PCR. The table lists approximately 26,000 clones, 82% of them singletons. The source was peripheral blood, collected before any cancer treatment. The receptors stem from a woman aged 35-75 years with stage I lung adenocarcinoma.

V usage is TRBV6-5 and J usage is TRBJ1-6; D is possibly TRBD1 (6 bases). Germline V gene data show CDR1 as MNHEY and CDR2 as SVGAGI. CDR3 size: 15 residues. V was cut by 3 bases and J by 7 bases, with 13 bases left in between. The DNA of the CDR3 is TGTGCCAGCAGTTATAGGACAGAGCCGAATTCACCCCTCCACTTT. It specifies CASSYRTEPNSPLHF.

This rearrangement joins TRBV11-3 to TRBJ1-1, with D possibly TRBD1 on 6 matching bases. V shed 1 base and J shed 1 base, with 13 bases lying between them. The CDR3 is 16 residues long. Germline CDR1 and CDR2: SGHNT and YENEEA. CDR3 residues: CASSLGGPRGNTEAFF. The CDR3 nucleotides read TGTGCCAGCAGCTTAGGAGGGCCCAGGGGGAACACTGAAGCTTTCTTT.

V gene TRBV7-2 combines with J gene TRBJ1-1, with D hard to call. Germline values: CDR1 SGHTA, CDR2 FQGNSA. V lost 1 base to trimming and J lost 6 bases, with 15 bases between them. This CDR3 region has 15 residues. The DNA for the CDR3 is TGTGCCAGCAGCTTAGGCGGAAGGCCTCCGTCTGAAGCTTTCTTT. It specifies CASSLGGRPPSEAFF. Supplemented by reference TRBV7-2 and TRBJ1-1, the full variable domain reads GAGVSQSPSNKVTEKGKDVELRCDPISGHTALYWYRQSLGQGLEFLIYFQGNSAPDKSGLPSDRFSAERTGGSVSTLTIQRTQQEDSAVYLCASSLGGRPPSEAFFGQGTRLTVV.

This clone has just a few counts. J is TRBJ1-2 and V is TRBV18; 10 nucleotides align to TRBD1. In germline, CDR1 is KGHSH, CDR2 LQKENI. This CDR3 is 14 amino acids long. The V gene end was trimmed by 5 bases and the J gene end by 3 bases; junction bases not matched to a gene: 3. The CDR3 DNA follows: TGTGCCAGCTCAACCGGGACAGGGGACTATGGCTACACCTTC. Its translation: CASSTGTGDYGYTF. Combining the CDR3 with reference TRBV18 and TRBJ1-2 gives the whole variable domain NAGVMQNPRHLVRRRGQEARLRCSPMKGHSHVYWYRQLPEEGLKFMVYLQKENIIDESGMPKERFSAEFPKEGPSILRIQQVVRGDSAAYFCASSTGTGDYGYTFGSGTRLTVV.

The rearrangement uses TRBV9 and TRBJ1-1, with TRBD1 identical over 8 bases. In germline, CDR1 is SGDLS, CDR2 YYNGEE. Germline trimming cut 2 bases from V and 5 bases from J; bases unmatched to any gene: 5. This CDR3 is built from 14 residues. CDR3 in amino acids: CASSVTGGETEAFF. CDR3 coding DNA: TGTGCCAGCAGCGTCACAGGGGGTGAGACTGAAGCTTTCTTT.

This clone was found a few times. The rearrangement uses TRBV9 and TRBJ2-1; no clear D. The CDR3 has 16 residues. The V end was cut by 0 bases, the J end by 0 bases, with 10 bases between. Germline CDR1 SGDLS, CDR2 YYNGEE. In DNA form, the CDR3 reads TGTGCCAGCAGCGTAGTTCTGACGGGCTCCTACAATGAGCAGTTCTTC. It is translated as CASSVVLTGSYNEQFF.

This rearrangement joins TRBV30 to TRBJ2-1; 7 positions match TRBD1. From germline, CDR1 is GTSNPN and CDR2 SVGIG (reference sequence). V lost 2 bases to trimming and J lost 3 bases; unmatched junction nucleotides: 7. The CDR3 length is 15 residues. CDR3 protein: CAWSKDRLLYNEQFF. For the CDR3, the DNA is TGTGCCTGGAGTAAGGACAGGCTACTCTACAATGAGCAGTTCTTC.

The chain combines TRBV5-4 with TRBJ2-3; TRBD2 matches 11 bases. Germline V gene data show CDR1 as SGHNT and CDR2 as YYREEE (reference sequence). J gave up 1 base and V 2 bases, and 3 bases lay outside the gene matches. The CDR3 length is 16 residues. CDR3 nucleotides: TGTGCCAGCAGCTTAAAGACTAGCGGGGGCACAGATACGCAGTATTTT. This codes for CASSLKTSGGTDTQYF.

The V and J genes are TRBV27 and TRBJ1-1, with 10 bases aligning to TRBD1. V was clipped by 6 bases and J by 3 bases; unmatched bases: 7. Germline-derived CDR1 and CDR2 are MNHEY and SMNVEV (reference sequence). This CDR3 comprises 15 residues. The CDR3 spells CASSGRDRGYTEAFF. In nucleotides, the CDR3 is TGTGCCAGCAGCGGACGGGACAGGGGATACACTGAAGCTTTCTTT.

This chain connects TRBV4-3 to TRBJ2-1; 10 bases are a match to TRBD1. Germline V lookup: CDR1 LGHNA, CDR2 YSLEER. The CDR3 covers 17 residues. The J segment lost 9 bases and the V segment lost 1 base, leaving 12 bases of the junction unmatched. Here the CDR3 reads CASSQGWTGGSSGEQFF. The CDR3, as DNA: TGCGCCAGCAGCCAAGGATGGACAGGGGGTTCCTCGGGTGAGCAGTTCTTC.

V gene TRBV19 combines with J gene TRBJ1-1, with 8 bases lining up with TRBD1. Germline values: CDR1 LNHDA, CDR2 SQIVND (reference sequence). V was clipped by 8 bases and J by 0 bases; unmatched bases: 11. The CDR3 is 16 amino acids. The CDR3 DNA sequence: TGTGCCAGTGGTTACTCCAGGGGGCGGATGAACACTGAAGCTTTCTTT. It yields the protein CASGYSRGRMNTEAFF.

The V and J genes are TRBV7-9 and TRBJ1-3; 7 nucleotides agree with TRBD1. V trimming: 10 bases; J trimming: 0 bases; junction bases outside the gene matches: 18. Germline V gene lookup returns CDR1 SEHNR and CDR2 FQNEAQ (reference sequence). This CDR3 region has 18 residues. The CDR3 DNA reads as TGTGCCACACCACCTTTCAACACAGGGGTAAACTCTGGAAACACCATATATTTT. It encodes CATPPFNTGVNSGNTIYF.